This T cell receptor (beta chain) was obtained from a study of T cell responses to AZD1222 COVID-19 vaccine. Study summary: It was second doses at about 4 or about 12 weeks that were pooled.

The repertoire was sequenced with immunoSEQ multiplex PCR; TCRdb's copy has only in-frame clones and lacks some. The sample holds about 120,000 clones, 92% seen once. Note on this clone: The antigen is unknown.

Overall study results and limits: Targets within unmutated variant regions were reportedly found for nearly half of spike-specific TCRs. There were repertoire samples only from the period after the peak T cell response. Increases in Spike-specific TCR breadth and depth were seen after two AZD1222 doses.

The CDR3 runs to 15 residues. Germline V gene data show CDR1 as MNHEY and CDR2 as SVGAGI. V was shortened by 5 bases and J by 7 bases, with 20 bases between the two germline ends. The source is an adult in good health. The chain couples TRBV6-5 to TRBJ2-5, with D possibly matching TRBD2 (5 bases). Here the sequenced sample was peripheral blood, taken on day 0 of AZD1222 vaccination. For the CDR3, the DNA is TGTGCCAGCAGTACCACGCCGGGGAGTCGGGGGACCCAGTACTTC. This sequence encodes CASSTTPGSRGTQYF.